The 4 T cell receptor beta chains in this list originate from one sample, sequenced in a study of graft-versus-host responses after intestinal transplantation (dated by TCRdb to the early 2020s). Receptors were amplified or captured by the immunoSEQ multiplex PCR assay. Drawn from immuneACCESS, this table holds only the in-frame rearrangements with V and J called that TCRdb kept. Clones are partly lost; checked studies trace under half to an unresolved V gene and leave the rest unexplained. This sample comprises approximately 60,000 clones, about 90% of them detected only once. The ten largest account for 1.5% to 2% of the sample. The sequences come from PBMCs, collected 26 days after transplant. The receptors were sampled from a human patient who received an intestinal transplant, so some T cells may come from the graft donor.

The chain employs TRBV6-1 and TRBJ1-5, with D unresolved. V was trimmed by 2 bases and J by 2 bases, leaving 10 bases between them. The CDR3 totals 15 residues. The germline CDR1 and CDR2 sequences are MNHNS and SASEGT. In DNA form, the CDR3 reads TGTGCCAGCAGTGAATGGCAGGTCGGCAATCAGCCCCAGCATTTT. It translates to CASSEWQVGNQPQHF.

This clone showed up just a few times. The CDR3 DNA reads TGTGCCAGCAGCGTAGGGTCGGACACTGAAGCTTTCTTT. This codes for CASSVGSDTEAFF. The J gene is TRBJ1-1, the V gene TRBV9; the D is unclear. CDR1 is SGDLS and CDR2 is YYNGEE in the germline V gene. The CDR3 runs to 13 residues. V was clipped by 0 bases and J by 3 bases, with 6 bases between them. Using reference TRBV9 and TRBJ1-1 for the parts outside the CDR3, the full variable domain is DSGVTQTPKHLITATGQRVTLRCSPRSGDLSVYWYQQSLDQGLQFLIQYYNGEERAKGNILERFSAQQFPDLHSELNLSSLELGDSALYFCASSVGSDTEAFFGQGTRLTVV.

The chain is built from TRBV4-1 and TRBJ1-5; 7 positions match TRBD1. Germline V gene data show CDR1 as MGHRA and CDR2 as YSYEKL. The CDR3 totals 20 residues. The junction had 18 bases not matched to a gene; V was cut back by 4 bases and J by 0 bases. CDR3 nucleotide sequence: TGCGCCAGCAGCCTGGAAAAACGACAGGGAAGGGGATATAGCAATCAGCCCCAGCATTTT. Its translation: CASSLEKRQGRGYSNQPQHF.

The chain is built from TRBV28 and TRBJ1-2; D unclear. Germline V gene data show CDR1 as MDHEN and CDR2 as SYDVKM. This CDR3 has 11 residues. V was shortened by 8 bases and J by 8 bases, with 12 bases between the two germline ends. This CDR3 reads CASHAQAGYTF. For the CDR3, the DNA is TGTGCCAGCCACGCGCAGGCAGGCTACACCTTC.